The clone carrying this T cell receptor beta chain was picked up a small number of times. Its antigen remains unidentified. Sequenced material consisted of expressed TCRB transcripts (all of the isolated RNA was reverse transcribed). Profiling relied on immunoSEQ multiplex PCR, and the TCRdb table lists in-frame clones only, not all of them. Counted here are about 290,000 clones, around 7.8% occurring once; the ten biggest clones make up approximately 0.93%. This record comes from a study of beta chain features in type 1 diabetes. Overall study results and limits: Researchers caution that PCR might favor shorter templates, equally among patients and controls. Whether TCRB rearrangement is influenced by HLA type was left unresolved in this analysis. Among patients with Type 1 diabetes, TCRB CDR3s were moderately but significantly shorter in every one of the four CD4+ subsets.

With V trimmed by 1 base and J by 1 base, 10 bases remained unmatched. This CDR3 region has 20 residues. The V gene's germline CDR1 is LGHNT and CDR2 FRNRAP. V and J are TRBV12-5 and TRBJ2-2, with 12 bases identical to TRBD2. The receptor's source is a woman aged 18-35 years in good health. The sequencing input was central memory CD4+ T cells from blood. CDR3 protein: CASGLAPLAGGIGNTGELFF. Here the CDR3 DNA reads TGTGCTAGTGGTTTGGCTCCGCTAGCGGGAGGGATCGGGAACACCGGGGAGCTGTTTTTT.